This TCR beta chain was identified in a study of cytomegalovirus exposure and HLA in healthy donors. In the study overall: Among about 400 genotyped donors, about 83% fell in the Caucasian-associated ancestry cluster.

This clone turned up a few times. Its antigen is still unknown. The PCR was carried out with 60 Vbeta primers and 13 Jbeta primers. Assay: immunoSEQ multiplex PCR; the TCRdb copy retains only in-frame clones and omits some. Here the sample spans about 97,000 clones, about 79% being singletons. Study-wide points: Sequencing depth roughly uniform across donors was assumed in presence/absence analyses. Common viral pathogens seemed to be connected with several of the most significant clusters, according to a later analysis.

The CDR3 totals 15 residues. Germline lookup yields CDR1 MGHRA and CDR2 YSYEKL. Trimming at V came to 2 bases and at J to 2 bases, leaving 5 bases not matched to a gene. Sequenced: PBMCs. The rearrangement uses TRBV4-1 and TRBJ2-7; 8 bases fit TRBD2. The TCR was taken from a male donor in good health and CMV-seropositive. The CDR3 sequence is CASSQQRGPPYEQYF. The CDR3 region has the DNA TGCGCCAGCAGCCAACAGCGGGGGCCCCCCTACGAGCAGTACTTC.